The TCR beta chain under discussion was sequenced for a study of blood T cell repertoires in COVID-19. Turning to the study itself: Whether acute or convalescent, the COVID-19 samples came from the United States, Italy and Spain.

Germline V gene data show CDR1 as SEHNR and CDR2 as FQNEAQ (reference sequence). The CDR3 length is 14 residues. The V end lost 4 bases, the J end lost 1 base, and 10 bases lay between the germline ends. Participant-reported clinical history was the basis for cohort assignment. Only in-frame clones appear in the TCRdb table, and some are missing; sequencing was by immunoSEQ multiplex PCR. The profile shows roughly 150,000 clones, around four fifths of them singletons. The genes are TRBV7-9 and TRBJ1-1; weak D call: TRBD1 (5 bases). Sequencing used PBMCs or T cells enriched from blood (not recorded which). The receptor's source is a woman between 40 and 50 years old who had recovered from COVID-19. CDR3 protein: CASSSSGKNTEAFF. The CDR3 bases are TGTGCCAGCAGCTCATCAGGGAAGAACACTGAAGCTTTCTTT.